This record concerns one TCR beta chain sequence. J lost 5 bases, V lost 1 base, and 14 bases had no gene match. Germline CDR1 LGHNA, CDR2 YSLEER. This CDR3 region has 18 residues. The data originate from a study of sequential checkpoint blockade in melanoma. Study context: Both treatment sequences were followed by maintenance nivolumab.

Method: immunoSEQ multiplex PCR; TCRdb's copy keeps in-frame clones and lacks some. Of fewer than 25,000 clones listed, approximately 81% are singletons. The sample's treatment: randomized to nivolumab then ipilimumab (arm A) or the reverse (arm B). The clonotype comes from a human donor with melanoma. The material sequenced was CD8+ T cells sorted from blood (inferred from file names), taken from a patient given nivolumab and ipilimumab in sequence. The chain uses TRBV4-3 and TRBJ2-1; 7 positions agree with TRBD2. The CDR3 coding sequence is TGCGCCAGCAGCCAAGGGCCTGTTGTAGGGACTATCGACAATGAGCAGTTCTTC. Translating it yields CASSQGPVVGTIDNEQFF.